The 5 T cell receptor beta chains below all came from one sample that was sequenced in a study of shared clonotypes between healthy human individuals (dated by TCRdb to 2020 to 2022). Preparation of the library involved the immunoSEQ multiplex PCR assay. In TCRdb, the immuneACCESS table is reduced to in-frame sequences with V and J assigned. These tables do not hold every clone; where another copy was compared, an unresolved V gene accounts for under half, and the others remain unexplained. This sample gives around 940,000 clones in total; about three quarters of them show up just once. The top ten hold approximately 1.5% of the sample. Sequenced sample: memory CD4+ T cells sorted from blood. The sample's cell subset or site, from its label and the paper: CD45RA-negative fraction. All receptors come from a man aged 18 to 30 in good health.

This chain links TRBV27 with TRBJ1-2; D is ambiguous. CDR1 MNHEY and CDR2 SMNVEV come from the germline V gene (reference sequence). V was cut by 3 bases and J by 1 base, with 6 bases left in between. The CDR3 is 13 amino acids. The CDR3 loop is CASSFNGNYGYTF. CDR3 sequence (DNA): TGTGCCAGCAGTTTTAACGGTAACTATGGCTACACCTTC.

This clone was recorded a few times. The chain links TRBV11-2 to TRBJ2-1; 9 positions match TRBD2. CDR3 length equals 16 residues. The ends lost 1 base at V and 4 bases at J; junction bases unmatched: 5. Germline assignment: CDR1 SGHAT and CDR2 FQNNGV. CDR3 coding DNA: TGTGCCAGCAGCTTAGCCCTGACTAGCGGATACAATGAGCAGTTCTTC. Its translation: CASSLALTSGYNEQFF. Complete variable domain (other parts from reference TRBV11-2 and TRBJ2-1): EAGVAQSPRYKIIEKRQSVAFWCNPISGHATLYWYQQILGQGPKLLIQFQNNGVVDDSQLPKDRFSAERLKGVDSTLKIQPAKLEDSAVYLCASSLALTSGYNEQFFGPGTRLTVL.

This clone was seen a single time. The rearrangement links TRBV28 to TRBJ1-1; TRBD1 agrees at 8 bases. Germline-derived CDR1 and CDR2 are MDHEN and SYDVKM. CDR3 length equals 14 residues. V lost 5 bases to trimming and J lost 6 bases; unmatched junction nucleotides: 8. The CDR3 DNA reads TGTGCCAGCAGTCCCCGGACAGGGAGTGCTGAAGCTTTCTTT. This sequence encodes CASSPRTGSAEAFF.

This sequence joins TRBV19 and TRBJ2-5; 7 nucleotides line up with TRBD1. This CDR3 comprises 15 residues. J was trimmed by 5 bases and V by 1 base; bases with no gene match: 7. Germline V gives CDR1 LNHDA, CDR2 SQIVND (reference sequence). CDR3 sequence reads: CASSIVATGFETQYF. The CDR3 nucleotides are TGTGCCAGTAGTATAGTCGCGACAGGGTTCGAGACCCAGTACTTC.

This clone was recorded only once. V gene TRBV5-1 combines with J gene TRBJ1-4; D not resolved. The CDR3 is made up of 14 amino acids. Germline lookup yields CDR1 SGHRS and CDR2 YFSETQ. V was cut by 0 bases and J by 3 bases, with 6 bases left in between. CDR3 in DNA: TGCGCCAGCAGCTTGGTCGGGCCTAATGAAAAACTGTTTTTT. This codes for CASSLVGPNEKLFF.